This TCR beta chain is drawn from a study of T-cell reconstitution after alpha-beta-depleted transplantation in children. The CDR3 loop spans 13 amino acids. Germline assignment: CDR1 SNHLY and CDR2 FYNNEI. V trimming: 6 bases; J trimming: 8 bases; junction bases outside the gene matches: 8. A TCRbeta library incorporating unique molecular identifiers was prepared. A single record per CDR3 protein comes from TCRdb applying MiXCR to the PCR reads. In the table there are 490,000 or so distinct CDR3 sequences, under 15% of which are singletons. This rearrangement joins TRBV2 to TRBJ1-2, with 8 bases aligning to TRBD1. This TCR was sampled from a human donor who donated a stem cell graft to a child with combined immunodeficiency. This material consisted of PBMCs from the stem cell graft donor, taken from the stem cell graft. The CDR3 bases are TGTGCCAGCAGCGACCTCCGACAGGGGGGCTACACCTTC. Amino acid sequence: CASSDLRQGGYTF.